A selection of T cell receptor beta chains follows, all from one sample in a study of vaccination effects on CD4 cells after COVID-19. These receptors' targets are unknown. The method was immunoSEQ multiplex PCR; TCRdb's version includes in-frame clones alone and lacks a portion of them. This sample has over 45,000 clones, with more than 65% found just once. The sequenced sample was CD4+ T cells from PBMCs cultured without peptide, obtained before COVID-19 vaccination. The receptors shown here come from a human donor who received a COVID-19 vaccine. Each CDR3 is given with its conserved first and last residue. Each record gives: D gene, V gene, J gene, clone size, CDR3 protein, CDR3 DNA. D genes are given only for firm matches. Part of the rows lack a size; the others show once, few, many or a class for expanded clones.

.	TRBV27	TRBJ1-1	.	CASSVERKTEAFF	TGTGCCAGCAGTGTGGAACGGAAGACTGAAGCTTTCTTT
.	TRBV3-1/TRBV3-2	TRBJ1-6	.	CASSPRTGYNSPLHF	TGTGCCAGCAGCCCCCGAACAGGTTATAATTCACCCCTCCACTTT
TRBD2	TRBV7-2	TRBJ2-7	.	CASSLDVAGGPYEQYF	TGTGCCAGCAGCTTAGATGTAGCGGGGGGACCCTACGAGCAGTACTTC
.	TRBV20-1	TRBJ2-3	.	CRGTSTDTQYF	TGCAGGGGGACGAGCACAGATACGCAGTATTTT
.	TRBV11-1	TRBJ1-1	.	CASSLVTEAFF	TGTGCCAGCAGCTTGGTCACTGAAGCTTTCTTT
.	TRBV13	TRBJ2-1	.	CASSLMTRGNEQFF	TGTGCCAGCAGCTTAATGACGAGGGGTAATGAGCAGTTCTTC
.	TRBV6-5	TRBJ1-1	.	CASSPVRGTEAFF	TGTGCCAGCAGCCCAGTGCGGGGAACTGAAGCTTTCTTT
.	TRBV7-9	TRBJ2-5	.	CASSLRAGGGETQYF	TGTGCCAGCAGCTTAAGGGCAGGGGGAGGGGAGACCCAGTACTTC
TRBD1	TRBV6-5	TRBJ2-5	.	CASSKWGQGQETQYF	TGTGCCAGCAGCAAATGGGGACAGGGACAAGAGACCCAGTACTTC
.	TRBV30	TRBJ1-6	.	CAWSVQSGRSPLHF	TGTGCCTGGAGTGTACAAAGTGGAAGGTCACCCCTCCACTTT
TRBD2	TRBV6-2/TRBV6-3	TRBJ2-1	.	CASSYSGSGGATQFF	TGTGCCAGCAGTTACTCTGGTAGCGGGGGGGCGACGCAGTTCTTC
TRBD1	TRBV3-1/TRBV3-2	TRBJ1-5	.	CASSRGGQGARRPQHF	TGTGCCAGCAGCCGCGGGGGACAGGGGGCGCGTCGGCCCCAGCATTTT
.	TRBV4-3	TRBJ1-1	.	CASSQEDGWGTEAFF	TGCGCCAGCAGCCAAGAGGACGGGTGGGGGACTGAAGCTTTCTTT
.	TRBV5-4	TRBJ2-3	few	CASSLDPSTDTQYF	TGTGCCAGCAGCTTGGATCCTAGCACAGATACGCAGTATTTT
.	TRBV30	TRBJ1-1	.	CAWSVGRVSGVDTEAFF	TGTGCCTGGAGTGTGGGTAGGGTTTCGGGGGTGGACACTGAAGCTTTCTTT
.	TRBV7-3	TRBJ1-6	few	CASSLMEGSPLHF	TGTGCCAGCAGCTTAATGGAAGGCTCACCCCTCCACTTT
TRBD1	TRBV6-5	TRBJ2-7	.	CASIRQGRSYEQYF	TGTGCCAGCATCAGACAGGGGCGATCCTACGAGCAGTACTTC
.	TRBV18	TRBJ2-5	.	CASSRGAQETQYF	TGTGCCAGCTCACGGGGGGCCCAAGAGACCCAGTACTTC
.	TRBV5-1	TRBJ2-2	few	CASSSGGANTGELFF	TGCGCCAGCAGCTCGGGGGGCGCGAACACCGGGGAGCTGTTTTTT
.	TRBV21-1	TRBJ1-1	.	CASSISPCRGVNTEAFF	TGTGCCAGCAGCATCTCACCATGCAGGGGGGTTAACACTGAAGCTTTCTTT
TRBD2	TRBV3-1/TRBV3-2	TRBJ2-1	.	CASSQLAGVKNEQFF	TGTGCCAGCAGCCAACTAGCGGGAGTCAAAAATGAGCAGTTCTTC
TRBD1	TRBV9	TRBJ1-3	.	CASSVVQMVGQSASGNTIYF	TGTGCCAGCAGCGTAGTTCAGATGGTGGGACAGTCCGCCTCTGGAAACACCATATATTTT
.	TRBV10-3	TRBJ2-2	.	CAISDQSLGHGNTGELFF	TGTGCCATCAGTGACCAGAGTCTGGGACATGGGAACACCGGGGAGCTGTTTTTT
.	TRBV11-2	TRBJ1-6	.	CASSLDPGANSPLHF	TGTGCCAGCAGCTTAGATCCCGGGGCAAATTCACCCCTCCACTTT
TRBD2	TRBV7-8	TRBJ2-3	.	CASQRGGTDTQYF	TGTGCCAGCCAGCGGGGTGGGACAGATACGCAGTATTTT
.	TRBV6-6	TRBJ1-5	.	CASSSLRVNSNQPQHF	TGTGCCAGCAGTTCTCTCCGGGTAAATAGCAATCAGCCCCAGCATTTT
TRBD2	TRBV7-8	TRBJ2-7	few	CASSFTTSGKKSSYEQYF	TGTGCCAGCAGCTTCACGACTAGCGGGAAAAAGAGCTCCTACGAGCAGTACTTC
.	TRBV6-2/TRBV6-3	TRBJ1-4	.	CASSPVDEKLFF	TGTGCCAGCAGTCCCGTCGATGAAAAACTGTTTTTT
.	TRBV28	TRBJ2-3	.	CASSSHRVTPTDTQYF	TGTGCCAGCAGTTCCCACAGGGTGACCCCCACAGATACGCAGTATTTT
TRBD1	TRBV11-2	TRBJ2-7	.	CASSLGTGGTYEQYF	TGTGCCAGCAGCTTAGGGACAGGGGGGACCTACGAGCAGTACTTC
.	TRBV19	TRBJ1-1	.	CASSARTYTEAFF	TGTGCCAGTAGTGCACGGACGTACACTGAAGCTTTCTTT
TRBD1	TRBV24-1	TRBJ2-2	.	CATSDPGQGLTGELFF	TGTGCCACCAGTGACCCCGGACAGGGGCTCACCGGGGAGCTGTTTTTT
TRBD2	TRBV3-1/TRBV3-2	TRBJ2-1	.	CASSLLAGGTYNEQFF	TGTGCCAGCAGCCTACTAGCGGGGGGCACCTACAATGAGCAGTTCTTC
.	TRBV12-1	TRBJ1-1	.	CASSFRGGNTEAFF	TGTGCCAGCAGCTTTCGGGGGGGGAACACTGAAGCTTTCTTT
TRBD1	TRBV30	TRBJ2-7	.	CAWSPTGTGVQYF	TGTGCCTGGAGTCCGACCGGGACAGGGGTGCAGTACTTC
.	TRBV24-1	TRBJ2-5	.	CATSDTLARETQYF	TGTGCCACCAGTGACACTCTAGCCCGGGAGACCCAGTACTTC
.	TRBV12-3/TRBV12-4	TRBJ1-2	.	CASSRSYGYTF	TGTGCCAGCAGTCGAAGCTATGGCTACACCTTC